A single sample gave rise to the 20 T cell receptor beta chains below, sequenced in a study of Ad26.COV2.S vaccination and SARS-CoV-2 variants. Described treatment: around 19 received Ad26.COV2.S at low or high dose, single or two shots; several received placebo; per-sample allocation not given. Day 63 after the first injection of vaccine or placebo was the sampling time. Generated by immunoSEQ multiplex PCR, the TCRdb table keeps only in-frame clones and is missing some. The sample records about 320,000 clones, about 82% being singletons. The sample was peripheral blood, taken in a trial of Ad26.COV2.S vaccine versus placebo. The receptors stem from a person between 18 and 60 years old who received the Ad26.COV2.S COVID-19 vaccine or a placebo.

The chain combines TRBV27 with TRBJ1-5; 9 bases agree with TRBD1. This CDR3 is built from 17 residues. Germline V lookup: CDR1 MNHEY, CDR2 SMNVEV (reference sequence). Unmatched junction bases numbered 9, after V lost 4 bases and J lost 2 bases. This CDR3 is CASSSGTGPSGNQPQHF. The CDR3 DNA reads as TGTGCCAGCAGTTCCGGGACAGGGCCTAGCGGCAATCAGCCCCAGCATTTT.

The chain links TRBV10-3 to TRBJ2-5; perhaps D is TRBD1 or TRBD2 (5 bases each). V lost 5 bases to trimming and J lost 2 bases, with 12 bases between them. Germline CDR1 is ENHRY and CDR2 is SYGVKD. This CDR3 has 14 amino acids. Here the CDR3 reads CAISSGPRQETQYF. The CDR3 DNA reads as TGTGCCATCAGTTCGGGACCCAGGCAAGAGACCCAGTACTTC.

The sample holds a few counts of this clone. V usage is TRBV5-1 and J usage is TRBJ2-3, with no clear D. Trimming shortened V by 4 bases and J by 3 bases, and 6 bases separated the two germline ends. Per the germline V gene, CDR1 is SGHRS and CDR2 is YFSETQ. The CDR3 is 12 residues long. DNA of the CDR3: TGCGCCAGCAGCCCCGAAACAGATACGCAGTATTTT. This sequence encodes CASSPETDTQYF.

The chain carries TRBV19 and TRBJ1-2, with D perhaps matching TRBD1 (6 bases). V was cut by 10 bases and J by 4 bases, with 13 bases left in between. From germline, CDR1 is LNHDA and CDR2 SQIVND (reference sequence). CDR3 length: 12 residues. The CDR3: CATTEGGYGYTF. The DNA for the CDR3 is TGTGCCACCACTGAGGGGGGCTATGGCTACACCTTC.

The DNA of the CDR3 is TGTGCCATCAGTCTGGACAGGGGAAATCAGCCCCAGCATTTT. Translated: CAISLDRGNQPQHF. V is TRBV10-3 and J is TRBJ1-5, with 9 bases lining up with TRBD1. This CDR3 has 14 residues. With V trimmed by 5 bases and J by 4 bases, 3 bases remained unmatched. Per the germline V gene, CDR1 is ENHRY and CDR2 is SYGVKD.

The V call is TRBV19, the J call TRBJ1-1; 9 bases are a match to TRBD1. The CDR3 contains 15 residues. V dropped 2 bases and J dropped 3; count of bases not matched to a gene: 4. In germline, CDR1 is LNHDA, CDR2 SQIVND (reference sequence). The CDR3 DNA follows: TGTGCCAGTAGTATAACAGGGGGCACCGACACTGAAGCTTTCTTT. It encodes CASSITGGTDTEAFF.

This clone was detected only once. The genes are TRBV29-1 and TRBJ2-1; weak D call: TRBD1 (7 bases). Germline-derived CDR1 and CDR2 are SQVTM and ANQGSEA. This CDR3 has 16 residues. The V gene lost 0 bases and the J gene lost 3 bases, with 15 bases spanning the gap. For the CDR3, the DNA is TGCAGCGTTGAAGATTGGGTCAGGGGGGTCTACAATGAGCAGTTCTTC. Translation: CSVEDWVRGVYNEQFF.

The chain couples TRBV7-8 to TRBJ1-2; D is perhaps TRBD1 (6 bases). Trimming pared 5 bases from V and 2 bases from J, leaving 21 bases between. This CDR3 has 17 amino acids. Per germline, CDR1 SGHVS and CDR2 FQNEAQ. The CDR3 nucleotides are TGTGCCAGCAGCGTATACGCAGGGGCAGGGAACAACTATGGCTACACCTTC. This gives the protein CASSVYAGAGNNYGYTF.

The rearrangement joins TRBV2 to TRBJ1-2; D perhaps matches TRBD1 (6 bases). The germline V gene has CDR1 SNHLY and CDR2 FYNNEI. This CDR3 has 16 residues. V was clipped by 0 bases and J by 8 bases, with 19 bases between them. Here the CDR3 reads CASSEAMGGHRKGYTF. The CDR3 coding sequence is TGTGCCAGCAGTGAAGCGATGGGGGGACACAGGAAGGGCTACACCTTC. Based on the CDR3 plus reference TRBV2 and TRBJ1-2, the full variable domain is EPEVTQTPSHQVTQMGQEVILRCVPISNHLYFYWYRQILGQKVEFLVSFYNNEISEKSEIFDDQFSVERPDGSNFTLKIRSTKLEDSAMYFCASSEAMGGHRKGYTFGSGTRLTVV.

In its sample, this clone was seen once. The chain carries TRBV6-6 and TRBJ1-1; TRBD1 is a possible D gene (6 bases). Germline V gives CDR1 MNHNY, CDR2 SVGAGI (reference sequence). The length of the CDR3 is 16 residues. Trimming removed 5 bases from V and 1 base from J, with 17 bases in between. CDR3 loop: CASSTPAGARNTEAFF. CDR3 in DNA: TGTGCCAGCAGTACCCCCGCGGGGGCTAGGAACACTGAAGCTTTCTTT.

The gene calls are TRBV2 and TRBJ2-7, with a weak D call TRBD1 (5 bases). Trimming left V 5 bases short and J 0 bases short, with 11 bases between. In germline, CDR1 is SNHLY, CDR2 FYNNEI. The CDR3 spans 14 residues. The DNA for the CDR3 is TGTGCCAGCAGTTCGCCGACAGTCTCCTACGAGCAGTACTTC. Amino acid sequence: CASSSPTVSYEQYF. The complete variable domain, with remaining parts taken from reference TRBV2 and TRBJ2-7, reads EPEVTQTPSHQVTQMGQEVILRCVPISNHLYFYWYRQILGQKVEFLVSFYNNEISEKSEIFDDQFSVERPDGSNFTLKIRSTKLEDSAMYFCASSSPTVSYEQYFGPGTRLTVT.

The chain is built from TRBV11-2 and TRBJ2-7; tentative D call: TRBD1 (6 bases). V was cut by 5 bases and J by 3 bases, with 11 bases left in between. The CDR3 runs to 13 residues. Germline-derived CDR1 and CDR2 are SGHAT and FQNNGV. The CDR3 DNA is TGTGCCAGCAGCCAGGACAGCTTCTACGAGCAGTACTTC. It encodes CASSQDSFYEQYF.

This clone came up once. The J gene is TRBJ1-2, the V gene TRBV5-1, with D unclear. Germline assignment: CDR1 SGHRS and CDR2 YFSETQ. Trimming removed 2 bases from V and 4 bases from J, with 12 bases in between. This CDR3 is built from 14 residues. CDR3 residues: CASSLVGEVYGYTF. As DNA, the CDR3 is TGCGCCAGCAGCTTAGTTGGGGAAGTCTATGGCTACACCTTC.

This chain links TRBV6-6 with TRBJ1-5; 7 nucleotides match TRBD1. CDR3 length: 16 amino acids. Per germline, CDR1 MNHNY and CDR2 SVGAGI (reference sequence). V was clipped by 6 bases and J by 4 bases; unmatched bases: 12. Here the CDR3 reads CASRKSSGQQNQPQHF. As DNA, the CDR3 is TGTGCCAGCAGGAAATCCTCGGGACAGCAAAATCAGCCCCAGCATTTT.

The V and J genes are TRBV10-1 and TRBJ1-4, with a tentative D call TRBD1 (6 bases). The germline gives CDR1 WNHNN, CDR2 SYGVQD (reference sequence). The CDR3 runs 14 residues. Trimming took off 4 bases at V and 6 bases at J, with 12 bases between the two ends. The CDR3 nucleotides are TGCGCCAGCAGTGGGCAGGGGCGTTATGAAAAACTGTTTTTT. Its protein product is CASSGQGRYEKLFF.

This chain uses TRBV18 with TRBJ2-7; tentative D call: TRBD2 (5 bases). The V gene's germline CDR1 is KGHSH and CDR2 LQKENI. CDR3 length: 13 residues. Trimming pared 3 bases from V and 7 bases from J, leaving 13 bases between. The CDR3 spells CASSPISAEEQYF. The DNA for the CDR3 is TGTGCCAGCTCACCTATCTCAGCGGAGGAGCAGTACTTC.

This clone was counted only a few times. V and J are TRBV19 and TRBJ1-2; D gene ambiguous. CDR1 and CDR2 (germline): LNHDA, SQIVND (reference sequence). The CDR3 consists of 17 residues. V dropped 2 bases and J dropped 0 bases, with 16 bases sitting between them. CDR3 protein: CASSILIGQTTNYGYTF. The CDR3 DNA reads TGTGCCAGTAGTATATTGATTGGTCAGACTACTAACTATGGCTACACCTTC.

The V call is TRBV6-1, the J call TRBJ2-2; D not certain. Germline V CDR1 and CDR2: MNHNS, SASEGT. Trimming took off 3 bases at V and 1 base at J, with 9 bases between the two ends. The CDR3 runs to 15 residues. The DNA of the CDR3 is TGTGCCAGCAGTGAGGGGTCCCGGAACACCGGGGAGCTGTTTTTT. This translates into CASSEGSRNTGELFF.

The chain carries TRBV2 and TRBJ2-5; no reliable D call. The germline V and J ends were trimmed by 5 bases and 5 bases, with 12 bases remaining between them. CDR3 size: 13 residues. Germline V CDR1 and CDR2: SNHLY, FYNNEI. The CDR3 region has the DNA TGTGCCAGCAGTTATACATGGATGGAGACCCAGTACTTC. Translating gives CASSYTWMETQYF.

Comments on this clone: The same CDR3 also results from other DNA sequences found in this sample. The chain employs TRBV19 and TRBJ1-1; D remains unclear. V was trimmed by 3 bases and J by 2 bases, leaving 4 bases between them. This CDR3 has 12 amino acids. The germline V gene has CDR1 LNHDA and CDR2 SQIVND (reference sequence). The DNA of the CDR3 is TGTGCCAGTAGTATTGGCAACACTGAAGCTTTCTTT. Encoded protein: CASSIGNTEAFF. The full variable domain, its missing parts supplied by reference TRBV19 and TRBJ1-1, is DGGITQSPKYLFRKEGQNVTLSCEQNLNHDAMYWYRQDPGQGLRLIYYSQIVNDFQKGDIAEGYSVSREKKESFPLTVTSAQKNPTAFYLCASSIGNTEAFFGQGTRLTVV.